A selection of T cell receptor beta chains follows, all from one sample in a study of blood T cell repertoires in COVID-19. Method: immunoSEQ multiplex PCR; TCRdb's copy keeps in-frame clones and lacks some. The sample contains roughly 190,000 clones, approximately 84% of which appear only once. The sample taken for sequencing was peripheral blood. Receptor source: a woman in her seventies with active or convalescent COVID-19. The CDR3 runs from the conserved cysteine through the conserved F or W. The D gene is left open where the match is weak. For some rows the clone size is stated as once, few or many, or as a class when expanded; others skip it.

>TRBV6-6|TRBJ1-1|-|-
TGTGCCAGCAGCAGAACGACGGGGATGACTGAAGCTTTCTTT
CASSRTTGMTEAFF
>TRBV27|TRBJ2-1|TRBD2|-
TGTGCCAGCAGTTACGTGGGAGTTGGCGGGAGTAGGGTCTGGGGCCATGAGCAGTTCTTC
CASSYVGVGGSRVWGHEQFF
>TRBV30|TRBJ2-5|TRBD2|-
TGTGCATCGAGGGCCTCGGGAGGACAGACCCAGTACTTC
CASRASGGQTQYF
>TRBV5-1|TRBJ1-3|-|-
TGCGCCAGCAGCTTGATGGGAGCTGGAGGCACCATATATTTT
CASSLMGAGGTIYF
>TRBV5-1|TRBJ1-1|TRBD1|-
TGCGCCAGCAGCTTGGGGGACAGGAGAAACACTGAAGCTTTCTTT
CASSLGDRRNTEAFF
>TRBV13|TRBJ1-1|-|-
TGTGCCAGCAGCGACCGGACAGCCGGCGGCCGTGAAGCTTTCTTT
CASSDRTAGGREAFF
>TRBV7-9|TRBJ2-1|TRBD1|-
TGTGCCAGCAGCTTCCCCGACAGGGGGCTAGGTAATGAGCAGTTCTTC
CASSFPDRGLGNEQFF
>TRBV19|TRBJ2-1|TRBD1|few
TGTGCCAGTAGTAAAGGGGGCAGGGTCAATGAGCAGTTCTTC
CASSKGGRVNEQFF
>TRBV5-4|TRBJ2-3|-|once
TGTGCCAGCAGCTTGGCAGGGTTGGATACGCAGTATTTT
CASSLAGLDTQYF
>TRBV30|TRBJ1-1|-|once
TGTGCCTGGAGTGTTTCTGGGACAGAAGCTTTCTTT
CAWSVSGTEAFF